The text below deals with one TCR beta chain. The table came from immunoSEQ multiplex PCR; TCRdb's copy has only in-frame clones and leaves some out. The sample holds about 25,000 clones, 70% to 85% seen once. This entry comes from a study of somatic mutations in cytotoxic T cells in rheumatoid arthritis. The CDR3 has 17 amino acids. The V end lost 0 bases, the J end lost 0 bases, and 11 bases lay between the germline ends. The V gene's germline CDR1 is SGHVS and CDR2 FNYEAQ. The chain uses TRBV7-6 and TRBJ2-2; a weak D match, TRBD2 (5 bases). The sequencing sample was made of CD8+ T cells sorted from blood. This TCR was recovered from a woman in her late teens or twenties in good health. CDR3 amino acids: CASSLAGGVTNTGELFF. Here the CDR3 DNA reads TGTGCCAGCAGCTTAGCAGGAGGCGTAACGAACACCGGGGAGCTGTTTTTT.